These 32 T cell receptor beta chains share one sample of origin, sequenced in a study of blood T cell repertoires in COVID-19. The method was immunoSEQ multiplex PCR; TCRdb's version includes in-frame clones alone and lacks a portion of them. This sample has roughly 23,000 clones, with less than 95% found just once. Sequencing input: peripheral blood. The origin of the receptors is a man in his 70s with acute or convalescent COVID-19.

This chain uses TRBV19 with TRBJ1-6; TRBD1 agrees at 11 bases. Germline V gives CDR1 LNHDA, CDR2 SQIVND (reference sequence). V shed 4 bases and J 5 bases; nucleotides not matched to a gene: 7. There are 17 residues in the CDR3. The CDR3 sequence: CASSRRTGGFDNSPLHF. The DNA of the CDR3 is TGTGCCAGTAGTAGGCGGACAGGGGGCTTCGATAATTCACCCCTCCACTTT.

This chain joins TRBV27 and TRBJ1-4; D call uncertain. CDR1 and CDR2 (germline): MNHEY, SMNVEV (reference sequence). The CDR3 extends over 10 amino acids. V lost 7 bases and J lost 14, with 11 bases in between. This chain's CDR3 is CASTKSRLFF. CDR3 nucleotides: TGTGCCAGCACCAAATCTAGGCTGTTTTTT. The full variable domain, completed using reference TRBV27 and TRBJ1-4, is EAQVTQNPRYLITVTGKKLTVTCSQNMNHEYMSWYRQDPGLGLRQIYYSMNVEVTDKGDVPEGYKVSRKEKRNFPLILESPSPNQTSLYFCASTKSRLFFGSGTQLSVL.

The chain couples TRBV19 to TRBJ2-7; 7 bases agree with TRBD1. The germline gives CDR1 LNHDA, CDR2 SQIVND (reference sequence). The V gene end was trimmed by 5 bases and the J gene end by 2 bases; junction bases not matched to a gene: 12. This CDR3 is built from 16 residues. The CDR3 spells CASSVRNRGRAYEQYF. In nucleotides, the CDR3 is TGTGCCAGTAGTGTCCGGAACAGGGGAAGGGCCTACGAGCAGTACTTC.

The rearrangement joins TRBV11-2 to TRBJ2-2; D is perhaps TRBD2 (5 bases). The length of the CDR3 is 13 residues. Trimming left V 3 bases short and J 7 bases short, with 9 bases between. Germline-derived CDR1 and CDR2 are SGHAT and FQNNGV. The CDR3 bases are TGTGCCAGCAGCTTTGGAGGTGTCGGGGAGCTGTTTTTT. Translated: CASSFGGVGELFF.

The chain joins TRBV7-3 to TRBJ2-1; 10 positions match TRBD2. The CDR3 is made up of 15 amino acids. The junction had 2 bases not matched to a gene; V was cut back by 1 base and J by 5 bases. Looked up from germline, CDR1 is SGHTA and CDR2 is FQGTGA. The CDR3 loop reads CASSLKRGGDNEQFF. CDR3 coding DNA: TGTGCCAGCAGCTTAAAGCGGGGGGGAGACAATGAGCAGTTCTTC.

V and J are TRBV3-1 (or the pseudogene TRBV3-2) and TRBJ1-2, with 9 bases matching TRBD1. CDR1 is LGHDT and CDR2 is YNNKEL in the germline V gene (reference sequence). The junction had 10 bases not matched to a gene; V was cut back by 4 bases and J by 7 bases. This CDR3 region has 15 residues. As DNA, the CDR3 is TGTGCCAGCAGCCGCCTCGACTGGGGACAGGGTGGCTACACCTTC. It codes for CASSRLDWGQGGYTF.

The V gene is TRBV9, the J gene TRBJ2-7; 8 bases align to TRBD2. V trimming: 0 bases; J trimming: 3 bases; junction bases outside the gene matches: 8. Germline V CDR1 and CDR2: SGDLS, YYNGEE. The CDR3 contains 16 residues. The CDR3 DNA follows: TGTGCCAGCAGCGTAGGGGGAACTAGCGGAGTCTACGAGCAGTACTTC. It specifies CASSVGGTSGVYEQYF.

V usage is TRBV7-9 and J usage is TRBJ1-1; 7 nucleotides line up with TRBD1. The J segment lost 0 bases and the V segment lost 6 bases, leaving 7 bases of the junction unmatched. CDR3 size: 15 residues. Per germline, CDR1 SEHNR and CDR2 FQNEAQ (reference sequence). CDR3 nucleotides: TGTGCCAGCAGGCCCCGACAGGGCTTGAACACTGAAGCTTTCTTT. Protein sequence: CASRPRQGLNTEAFF.

This chain uses TRBV18 with TRBJ1-5; no clear D gene. Trimming removed 2 bases at V and 0 bases at J, with 5 bases between. CDR3 length: 14 amino acids. Germline V gene sequence: CDR1 KGHSH, CDR2 LQKENI. The CDR3 here is CASSPTDSNQPQHF. CDR3 in DNA: TGTGCCAGCTCACCAACAGATAGCAATCAGCCCCAGCATTTT.

The chain couples TRBV29-1 to TRBJ2-1; 15 nucleotides match TRBD2. This CDR3 is built from 13 residues. In germline, CDR1 is SQVTM, CDR2 ANQGSEA. Trimming took 7 bases from V and 9 from J; bases not matched to a gene: 4. The CDR3 DNA reads as TGCAGCGCTAGGACTAGCGGGAGGGCTGAGCAGTTCTTC. Translated: CSARTSGRAEQFF.

This chain connects TRBV25-1 to TRBJ1-1; a possible D gene is TRBD1 (5 bases). The CDR3 is made up of 14 amino acids. CDR1 and CDR2 from the germline V gene are MGHDK and SYGVNS. Trimming removed 0 bases at V and 4 bases at J, with 9 bases between. This chain's CDR3 is CASSEYYGGTEAFF. CDR3 DNA sequence: TGTGCCAGCAGTGAATATTACGGGGGCACTGAAGCTTTCTTT.

The genes are TRBV28 and TRBJ2-7; D possibly corresponds to TRBD2 (5 bases). CDR1 is MDHEN and CDR2 is SYDVKM in the germline V gene. CDR3 length equals 15 residues. Trimming took 4 bases from V and 2 from J, leaving 15 bases between them. CDR3 amino acids: CASSSFGAGAYEQYF. For the CDR3, the DNA is TGTGCCAGCAGTTCATTCGGTGCGGGCGCCTACGAGCAGTACTTC.

V gene TRBV7-2 combines with J gene TRBJ1-2, with D perhaps TRBD1 (5 bases). V was cut by 2 bases and J by 8 bases, with 15 bases left in between. There are 14 residues in the CDR3. From germline, CDR1 is SGHTA and CDR2 FQGNSA. Here the CDR3 DNA reads TGTGCCAGCAGCTTATTGGGGGGGATGGAGGGCTACACCTTC. It is translated as CASSLLGGMEGYTF.

The rearrangement links TRBV5-1 to TRBJ2-7; weak D call: TRBD1 (6 bases). The germline V and J ends were trimmed by 4 bases and 6 bases, with 11 bases remaining between them. The CDR3 contains 12 residues. Germline CDR1 is SGHRS and CDR2 is YFSETQ. The CDR3 region has the DNA TGCGCCAGCAGCCTCAGGGGTCCCGAGCAGTACTTC. Translated: CASSLRGPEQYF.

This clone was seen only once. The chain links TRBV2 to TRBJ2-5, with D unclear. V lost 2 bases and J lost 4, with 11 bases in between. The V gene's germline CDR1 is SNHLY and CDR2 FYNNEI. The CDR3 loop spans 14 amino acids. CDR3 sequence: CASSESRTGETQYF. The CDR3 DNA reads as TGTGCCAGCAGTGAATCACGAACGGGAGAGACCCAGTACTTC.

This chain uses TRBV10-3 with TRBJ2-2; TRBD1 matches at 7 bases. This CDR3 has 16 amino acids. Germline CDR1 ENHRY, CDR2 SYGVKD. The trim removed 0 bases at V and 5 bases at J, leaving 6 bases unmatched. This chain's CDR3 is CAISESSGTATGELFF. The CDR3 nucleotides read TGTGCCATCAGTGAGTCATCCGGGACAGCAACCGGGGAGCTGTTTTTT.

This clone was counted between two and nine times. The gene calls are TRBV19 and TRBJ2-2; D uncertain. Germline loops: CDR1 LNHDA, CDR2 SQIVND (reference sequence). This CDR3 is built from 14 residues. With 3 bases removed from V and 1 base from J, the gap between germline ends came to 6 bases. In DNA form, the CDR3 reads TGTGCCAGTAGTATCGACTGGAACACCGGGGAGCTGTTTTTT. Translation gives CASSIDWNTGELFF.

The chain links TRBV7-2 to TRBJ1-4; D remains ambiguous. The CDR3 is 13 amino acids. Germline loops: CDR1 SGHTA, CDR2 FQGNSA. V was pared by 1 base and J by 7 bases, with 7 bases between. DNA for the CDR3: TGTGCCAGCAGCTTAGGAGTAGTTGAAAAACTGTTTTTT. Amino acid sequence: CASSLGVVEKLFF.

The gene calls are TRBV10-3 and TRBJ2-2, with 13 positions matching TRBD2. Looked up from germline, CDR1 is ENHRY and CDR2 is SYGVKD. The ends lost 5 bases at V and 2 bases at J; junction bases unmatched: 5. The CDR3 loop spans 17 amino acids. Here the CDR3 reads CAISRGLAGTNTGELFF. The CDR3 coding sequence is TGTGCCATCAGTCGGGGACTAGCGGGAACAAACACCGGGGAGCTGTTTTTT.

The genes are TRBV21-1 and TRBJ1-5. TRBV21-1 represents a pseudogene. CDR3 length equals 11 residues. Written as DNA, the CDR3 is TGTGCCAGCAGCCCCTATCAGCCCCAGCATTTT. It encodes CASSPYQPQHF.

The V gene is TRBV10-1, the J gene TRBJ2-7; D might be TRBD1 (5 bases). Germline V gives CDR1 WNHNN, CDR2 SYGVQD (reference sequence). Trimming took off 2 bases at V and 2 bases at J, with 7 bases between the two ends. The CDR3 extends over 13 amino acids. The CDR3 nucleotides are TGCGCCAGCAGTGAGGACAGTACCTACGAGCAGTACTTC. Translated, it gives CASSEDSTYEQYF.

The V and J genes are TRBV6-4 and TRBJ2-3; possibly TRBD2 for D (6 bases). The CDR3 contains 19 residues. Germline-derived CDR1 and CDR2 are MRHNA and SNTAGT. The ends were cut back, 2 bases at V and 0 bases at J, with 21 bases in the middle. The DNA of the CDR3 is TGTGCCAGCAGTGACCCCCGTTTCAGCGGGCTGGGGAGCACAGATACGCAGTATTTT. Translation gives CASSDPRFSGLGSTDTQYF.

In this sample, this clone turned up once. Germline and junction disagree at one end, which may indicate a read error. This chain links TRBV28 with TRBJ2-7, with 7 bases fitting TRBD2. CDR1 MDHEN and CDR2 SYDVKM come from the germline V gene. The CDR3 runs to 17 residues. The CDR3 reads CASSLYIASGTSYEQYF. CDR3 bases: TGTGCCAGCAGCTTATACATTGCTAGCGGCACCTCCTACGAGCAGTACTTC.

The chain links TRBV19 to TRBJ1-2; tentatively, D is TRBD1 (6 bases). Trimming pared 2 bases from V and 4 bases from J, leaving 14 bases between. CDR3 length: 15 residues. Germline loops: CDR1 LNHDA, CDR2 SQIVND (reference sequence). CDR3 sequence (DNA): TGTGCCAGTAGTATAAGTTTTACAGGGACCTATGGCTACACCTTC. This codes for CASSISFTGTYGYTF.

The chain joins TRBV5-4 to TRBJ2-1; 9 bases are shared with TRBD2. The CDR3 extends over 17 amino acids. Germline-derived CDR1 and CDR2 are SGHNT and YYREEE (reference sequence). After removal of 0 bases from V and 1 base from J, the junction contained 5 bases not matched to a gene. CDR3 residues: CASSLGSGGISYNEQFF. CDR3 coding DNA: TGTGCCAGCAGCTTGGGTAGCGGGGGTATATCCTACAATGAGCAGTTCTTC. Full variable domain (rest looked up from reference TRBV5-4 and TRBJ2-1): ETGVTQSPTHLIKTRGQQVTLRCSSQSGHNTVSWYQQALGQGPQFIFQYYREEENGRGNFPPRFSGLQFPNYSSELNVNALELDDSALYLCASSLGSGGISYNEQFFGPGTRLTVL.

The chain combines TRBV9 with TRBJ2-5, with TRBD1 matching 7 bases. This CDR3 region has 14 residues. Trimming cost V 4 bases and J 3 bases; bases outside gene matches: 6. Germline-derived CDR1 and CDR2 are SGDLS and YYNGEE. CDR3 nucleotide sequence: TGTGCCAGCAGCAAGACAGGGAGTGAAGAGACCCAGTACTTC. This encodes CASSKTGSEETQYF. Full variable domain (outside the CDR3, taken from reference TRBV9 and TRBJ2-5): DSGVTQTPKHLITATGQRVTLRCSPRSGDLSVYWYQQSLDQGLQFLIQYYNGEERAKGNILERFSAQQFPDLHSELNLSSLELGDSALYFCASSKTGSEETQYFGPGTRLLVL.

V is TRBV2 and J is TRBJ1-1; 9 nucleotides align to TRBD1. This CDR3 contains 15 residues. Germline lookup yields CDR1 SNHLY and CDR2 FYNNEI. The V segment lost 7 bases and the J segment 1 base; nucleotides outside the gene matches: 7. CDR3: CASTWTGAKNTEAFF. The CDR3 coding sequence is TGTGCCAGCACCTGGACAGGGGCTAAGAACACTGAAGCTTTCTTT.

The J gene is TRBJ2-5, the V gene TRBV7-9; 15 bases align to TRBD2. After removal of 5 bases from V and 5 bases from J, the junction contained 6 bases not matched to a gene. Germline V gene lookup returns CDR1 SEHNR and CDR2 FQNEAQ (reference sequence). This CDR3 has 16 amino acids. The CDR3 DNA sequence: TGTGCCAGCAGCCTGGGACTAGCGGGGGGTCTGGAGACCCAGTACTTC. It yields the protein CASSLGLAGGLETQYF.

The rearrangement joins TRBV7-2 to TRBJ2-1; D gene uncertain. In germline, CDR1 is SGHTA, CDR2 FQGNSA. Trimming removed 3 bases from V and 2 bases from J, with 8 bases in between. CDR3 size: 14 residues. The chain's CDR3 is CASSFSSTYNEQFF. The CDR3 DNA sequence: TGTGCCAGCAGCTTTTCGTCTACCTACAATGAGCAGTTCTTC.

The V gene is TRBV6-6, the J gene TRBJ1-1; 8 bases line up with TRBD1. This CDR3 has 16 residues. Unmatched junction bases numbered 9, after V lost 2 bases and J lost 4 bases. Germline V lookup: CDR1 MNHNY, CDR2 SVGAGI (reference sequence). CDR3 sequence reads: CASSYQMDRVGTEAFF. CDR3 sequence (DNA): TGTGCCAGCAGTTACCAAATGGACAGGGTGGGCACTGAAGCTTTCTTT.

This clone was picked up a small number of times. The chain joins TRBV11-2 to TRBJ1-1; 11 bases map to TRBD1. V lost 5 bases, J lost 10 bases, and 6 bases stayed unmatched. Per germline, CDR1 SGHAT and CDR2 FQNNGV. The CDR3 spans 13 residues. CDR3 amino acids: CASSPGQGVSAFF. For the CDR3, the DNA is TGTGCCAGCAGCCCGGGACAGGGGGTGTCAGCTTTCTTT.

This chain uses TRBV3-1 (or the pseudogene TRBV3-2) with TRBJ1-2, with D maybe TRBD1 (5 bases). CDR3 length: 19 residues. Germline assignment: CDR1 LGHDT and CDR2 YNNKEL (reference sequence). V lost 4 bases, J lost 0 bases, and 24 bases lay in between. The CDR3 DNA follows: TGTGCCAGCAGCCTCGGACCGGGACTTTCGAGTCCGACTAACTATGGCTACACCTTC. Translation: CASSLGPGLSSPTNYGYTF.